This T cell receptor beta chain was retrieved from a study of OX40 agonist ivuxolimab in advanced cancers. Overall study context: Dose-escalation patients suffered from hepatocellular carcinoma, melanoma, renal cell or head and neck cancer. Having had anti-PD-1, anti-PD-L1 or anti-CTLA-4 therapy before was allowed, and more than 35% had some. General observations from the study: Averaging showed that CD8+ T cells had more expanded clones than CD4+ did. At doses 0.1 to 3.0 mg/kg, CD4+ and CD8+ clones expanded.

TCRdb keeps only in-frame clones here, not all; method: immunoSEQ multiplex PCR. The sample records under 80,000 clones, 88% being singletons. This clone was seen just once. As yet, its antigen is unknown. The CDR3 spans 17 residues. CDR1 and CDR2 from the germline V gene are LNHDA and SQIVND (reference sequence). Trimming cost V 7 bases and J 0 bases; bases outside gene matches: 10. The chain combines TRBV19 with TRBJ2-1; 9 positions match TRBD1. The sequencing here drew on CD4+ or CD8+ T cells sorted from blood, taken in a trial of the OX40 agonist ivuxolimab. The receptor was isolated from an adult with an advanced solid tumor such as melanoma, head and neck, liver or kidney cancer. The CDR3 DNA sequence: TGTGCCAGTACCTCAACAGGGGGCCTTTACTCCTACAATGAGCAGTTCTTC. It codes for CASTSTGGLYSYNEQFF.